The 30 T cell receptor beta chains below all came from one sample that was sequenced in a study of sequential checkpoint blockade in melanoma. The data were produced by immunoSEQ multiplex PCR, yet TCRdb's version contains in-frame clones alone and is incomplete. The sample holds 7,500 to 8,500 clones, under 80% seen once. Treatment meaning: randomized to nivolumab then ipilimumab (arm A) or the reverse (arm B). The sample was CD8+ T cells sorted from blood (inferred from file names), taken from a patient given nivolumab and ipilimumab in sequence. These receptors came from a human patient with melanoma. Some clones in this sample may be carry-over from other donors' samples.

This rearrangement joins TRBV7-9 to TRBJ2-7, with TRBD1 identical over 8 bases. J lost 2 bases, V lost 3 bases, and 3 bases had no gene match. Germline assignment: CDR1 SEHNR and CDR2 FQNEAQ (reference sequence). This CDR3 is built from 14 residues. For the CDR3, the DNA is TGTGCCAGCAGCTTCCGACAGGGGACCTACGAGCAGTACTTC. This codes for CASSFRQGTYEQYF. Supplemented by reference TRBV7-9 and TRBJ2-7, the full variable domain reads DTGVSQNPRHKITKRGQNVTFRCDPISEHNRLYWYRQTLGQGPEFLTYFQNEAQLEKSRLLSDRFSAERPKGSFSTLEIQRTEQGDSAMYLCASSFRQGTYEQYFGPGTRLTVT.

The count of this clone is one. This chain uses TRBV9 with TRBJ1-2; maybe TRBD1 (6 bases). CDR1 is SGDLS and CDR2 is YYNGEE in the germline V gene. V lost 4 bases, J lost 2 bases, and 12 bases lay in between. The CDR3 has 14 residues. The CDR3 reads CASSLRTENYGYTF. The CDR3 DNA reads as TGTGCCAGCAGCCTCCGGACAGAAAACTATGGCTACACCTTC.

V is TRBV5-5 and J is TRBJ2-7; weak D call: TRBD1 (5 bases). The V gene lost 0 bases and the J gene lost 6 bases, with 10 bases spanning the gap. There are 13 residues in the CDR3. Per germline, CDR1 SGHKS and CDR2 YYEKEE (reference sequence). DNA for the CDR3: TGTGCCAGCAGCTTGGGGGGTAGGGGCGAGCAGTACTTC. Amino acid sequence: CASSLGGRGEQYF. Full variable domain (remainder filled in from reference TRBV5-5 and TRBJ2-7): DAGVTQSPTHLIKTRGQQVTLRCSPISGHKSVSWYQQVLGQGPQFIFQYYEKEERGRGNFPDRFSARQFPNYSSELNVNALLLGDSALYLCASSLGGRGEQYFGPGTRLTVT.

The chain joins TRBV27 to TRBJ2-7; tentative D call: TRBD2 (5 bases). CDR1 and CDR2 from the germline V gene are MNHEY and SMNVEV (reference sequence). CDR3 size: 12 residues. With 3 bases removed from V and 5 bases from J, the gap between germline ends came to 8 bases. CDR3 nucleotides: TGTGCCAGCAGTTTCCGGGGTAACGAGCAGTACTTC. Amino acids: CASSFRGNEQYF.

This clone is labeled medium-sized. This sequence joins TRBV4-3 and TRBJ1-2; D possibly corresponds to TRBD1 (6 bases). The CDR3 spans 14 residues. Germline V CDR1 and CDR2: LGHNA, YSLEER. The V and J ends lost 0 bases and 8 bases respectively, with 13 bases between them. CDR3 in amino acids: CASSQETGSKGYTF. For the CDR3, the DNA is TGCGCCAGCAGCCAAGAAACAGGGAGTAAGGGCTACACCTTC.

The rearrangement links TRBV7-3 to TRBJ1-6; no firm D call. Deletions cut 4 bases from V and 10 bases from J, with 14 bases between. Germline V CDR1 and CDR2: SGHTA, FQGTGA. The CDR3 sequence is 14 residues long. Here the CDR3 reads CASSSNSLNSPLHF. CDR3 DNA: TGTGCCAGCAGCTCTAACAGTTTAAACTCACCCCTCCACTTT.

The gene calls are TRBV2 and TRBJ1-1; a possible D gene is TRBD1 (5 bases). Per the germline V gene, CDR1 is SNHLY and CDR2 is FYNNEI. The CDR3 has 11 amino acids. V gave up 6 bases and J gave up 9 bases, with 11 bases separating them. The CDR3 protein is CASRGRAQAFF. The DNA of the CDR3 is TGTGCCAGCAGGGGCAGGGCTCAAGCTTTCTTT.

The V gene is TRBV6-5, the J gene TRBJ1-2, with no clear D. Trimming took 6 bases from V and 4 from J, leaving 12 bases between them. The CDR3 length is 13 residues. In germline, CDR1 is MNHEY, CDR2 SVGAGI. The CDR3 sequence is CASSTRLLYGYTF. The DNA of the CDR3 is TGTGCCAGCAGCACCAGGCTCCTCTATGGCTACACCTTC.

The V call is TRBV15, the J call TRBJ2-1, with a tentative D call TRBD1 (5 bases). V was clipped by 3 bases and J by 3 bases, with 6 bases between them. The CDR3 totals 13 residues. The germline CDR1 and CDR2 sequences are LNHNV and YYDKDF (reference sequence). CDR3 DNA sequence: TGTGCCACCAGCAGTGACAGCTACAATGAGCAGTTCTTC. Its protein product is CATSSDSYNEQFF.

This chain links TRBV9 with TRBJ2-7; 7 bases map to TRBD1. Germline trimming cut 4 bases from V and 2 bases from J; bases unmatched to any gene: 9. CDR1 is SGDLS and CDR2 is YYNGEE in the germline V gene. The CDR3 sequence is 15 residues long. CDR3 residues: CASSPRTGLTYEQYF. In DNA, the CDR3 is TGTGCCAGCAGCCCCCGGACAGGCCTAACCTACGAGCAGTACTTC. Supplemented by reference TRBV9 and TRBJ2-7, the full variable domain reads DSGVTQTPKHLITATGQRVTLRCSPRSGDLSVYWYQQSLDQGLQFLIQYYNGEERAKGNILERFSAQQFPDLHSELNLSSLELGDSALYFCASSPRTGLTYEQYFGPGTRLTVT.

The genes are TRBV29-1 and TRBJ2-2; the match to TRBD1 covers 9 bases. This CDR3 is built from 13 residues. In germline, CDR1 is SQVTM, CDR2 ANQGSEA. V gave up 7 bases and J gave up 7 bases; unmatched junction bases: 7. The CDR3 DNA reads TGCAGCGCCGGGACAGGGTTTGTCGGGGAGCTGTTTTTT. Translating gives CSAGTGFVGELFF.

V gene TRBV10-3 combines with J gene TRBJ1-2; weak D call: TRBD1 (5 bases). Looked up from germline, CDR1 is ENHRY and CDR2 is SYGVKD. The CDR3 runs to 15 residues. Trimming stripped 2 bases from V and 2 bases from J, with 12 bases between. The CDR3 DNA follows: TGTGCCATCAGTGAGGGGAGGGGCTGGAACTATGGCTACACCTTC. Protein: CAISEGRGWNYGYTF.

This chain joins TRBV5-1 and TRBJ1-2; D might be TRBD1 (6 bases). V was clipped by 3 bases and J by 4 bases, with 19 bases between them. Looked up from germline, CDR1 is SGHRS and CDR2 is YFSETQ. This CDR3 is 16 amino acids long. CDR3 in amino acids: CASSYEKRGAGYGYTF. The CDR3 DNA sequence: TGCGCCAGCAGCTATGAAAAACGGGGGGCTGGCTATGGCTACACCTTC.

The rearrangement joins TRBV27 to TRBJ2-7; perhaps TRBD2 as D (5 bases). The CDR3 runs to 12 residues. The V gene lost 3 bases and the J gene lost 6 bases, with 9 bases spanning the gap. Germline CDR1 reads MNHEY; CDR2 reads SMNVEV (reference sequence). The CDR3 DNA reads as TGTGCCAGCAGTTTCGGAGGATCCGAGCAGTACTTC. Its protein is CASSFGGSEQYF.

The rearrangement links TRBV2 to TRBJ1-5; D might be TRBD1 (5 bases). Germline CDR1 is SNHLY and CDR2 is FYNNEI. There are 15 residues in the CDR3. V shed 1 base and J shed 6 bases, with 13 bases lying between them. The CDR3, as DNA: TGTGCCAGCAGTGAAGTTTCAGGGTTAGGTCAGCCCCAGCATTTT. It codes for CASSEVSGLGQPQHF.

The gene calls are TRBV4-3 and TRBJ2-1, with D unclear. The CDR3 has 11 amino acids. CDR1 and CDR2 (germline): LGHNA, YSLEER. Trimming took 4 bases from V and 7 from J, leaving 5 bases between them. CDR3 sequence (DNA): TGCGCCAGCAGCCGACTGAATGAGCAGTTCTTC. The encoded protein is CASSRLNEQFF.

This chain uses TRBV7-6 with TRBJ2-7, with TRBD2 matching 9 bases. The ends lost 0 bases at V and 7 bases at J; junction bases unmatched: 13. This CDR3 contains 17 residues. Germline V lookup: CDR1 SGHVS, CDR2 FNYEAQ. DNA for the CDR3: TGTGCCAGCAGCTTAGCGCGGGCGGGGGGGAAATTTTCAGAGCAGTACTTC. Its translation is CASSLARAGGKFSEQYF.

The chain combines TRBV7-9 with TRBJ1-6; 9 bases are a match to TRBD1. The CDR3 runs 15 residues. CDR1 and CDR2 from the germline V gene are SEHNR and FQNEAQ (reference sequence). J gave up 6 bases and V 4 bases, and 4 bases lay outside the gene matches. CDR3 in amino acids: CASSSYRGRNSPLHF. The DNA of the CDR3 is TGTGCCAGCAGCTCCTACAGGGGGCGTAATTCACCCCTCCACTTT.

The table lists this clone with a few counts. The DNA for the CDR3 is TGTGCCAGCAGACGAGGGTCCCTCTACGGCTACACCTTC. Its protein product is CASRRGSLYGYTF. This chain links TRBV27 with TRBJ1-2; D unresolved. The CDR3 contains 13 residues. V was shortened by 6 bases and J by 8 bases, with 16 bases between the two germline ends. In germline, CDR1 is MNHEY, CDR2 SMNVEV (reference sequence).

The sample holds one count of this clone. V and J are TRBV5-5 and TRBJ1-2; possible D gene TRBD1, 6 bases. CDR3 length: 15 amino acids. V lost 0 bases and J lost 0, with 9 bases in between. Germline CDR1 SGHKS, CDR2 YYEKEE (reference sequence). The CDR3 DNA reads as TGTGCCAGCAGCTTGGGTGGGGGCCCTAACTATGGCTACACCTTC. It specifies CASSLGGGPNYGYTF.

CDR3 protein: CASSQGGLATEAFF. The CDR3 coding sequence is TGTGCCAGCAGCCAAGGCGGGTTGGCCACTGAAGCTTTCTTT. The chain employs TRBV4-2 and TRBJ1-1; no firm D call. V gave up 1 base and J gave up 4 bases, with 10 bases separating them. The CDR3 spans 14 residues. The germline CDR1 and CDR2 sequences are LGHNA and YNFKEQ.

J is TRBJ2-7 and V is TRBV6-6; a weak D match, TRBD1 (5 bases). In germline, CDR1 is MNHNY, CDR2 SVGAGI (reference sequence). Trimming removed 6 bases at V and 0 bases at J, with 6 bases between. The CDR3 runs 12 residues. The CDR3 here is CASSQGSYEQYF. The CDR3 coding sequence is TGTGCCAGCAGCCAGGGCTCCTACGAGCAGTACTTC.

This clone has only a few counts. The chain employs TRBV30 and TRBJ1-1; D gene uncertain. Trimming took 2 bases from V and 1 from J, leaving 8 bases between them. CDR1 and CDR2 (germline): GTSNPN, SVGIG (reference sequence). The CDR3 totals 13 residues. CDR3 bases: TGTGCCTGGAGTACCCGGGAGAACACTGAAGCTTTCTTT. Its translation: CAWSTRENTEAFF.

The rearrangement links TRBV7-8 to TRBJ2-7, with TRBD2 matching over 10 bases. The J segment lost 3 bases and the V segment lost 5 bases, leaving 13 bases of the junction unmatched. This CDR3 is 17 amino acids long. The V gene's germline CDR1 is SGHVS and CDR2 FQNEAQ. The CDR3 is CASSTKVLASGGYEQYF. In nucleotides, the CDR3 is TGTGCCAGCAGCACTAAGGTCCTGGCTAGCGGGGGCTACGAGCAGTACTTC.

The chain uses TRBV4-3 and TRBJ1-5, with 9 bases matching TRBD1. V dropped 3 bases and J dropped 4; count of bases not matched to a gene: 1. Germline loops: CDR1 LGHNA, CDR2 YSLEER. The CDR3 has 14 residues. The CDR3 nucleotides read TGCGCCAGCAGCCATGGACAGGGGAATCAGCCCCAGCATTTT. Its protein is CASSHGQGNQPQHF.

This clone was detected a few times. The CDR3 loop is CASSYGTPRDTQYF. CDR3 DNA sequence: TGTGCCAGCAGTTACGGGACACCCCGGGATACGCAGTATTTT. The chain employs TRBV6-5 and TRBJ2-3, with D perhaps matching TRBD1 (6 bases). V was shortened by 2 bases and J by 6 bases, with 12 bases between the two germline ends. Per the germline V gene, CDR1 is MNHEY and CDR2 is SVGAGI. This CDR3 contains 14 residues.

This clone was picked up a small number of times. The V call is TRBV30, the J call TRBJ2-4; no clear D gene. The DNA end favors TRBJ2-7, so the J call may be wrong. Germline CDR1 reads GTSNPN; CDR2 reads SVGIG (reference sequence). The CDR3 totals 14 residues. CDR3 in amino acids: CAWIFRRLVYEQYF. The CDR3 nucleotides are TGTGCCTGGATTTTCCGGCGACTGGTCTACGAGCAGTACTTC.

The genes are TRBV7-8 and TRBJ2-5; 9 bases line up with TRBD2. Unmatched junction bases numbered 5, after V lost 1 base and J lost 5 bases. CDR1 SGHVS and CDR2 FQNEAQ come from the germline V gene. The CDR3 runs to 15 residues. CDR3 amino acids: CASSLETSGGETQYF. CDR3 DNA: TGTGCCAGCAGCTTAGAGACTAGCGGCGGGGAGACCCAGTACTTC.

The rearrangement uses TRBV7-8 and TRBJ2-5; TRBD2 agrees at 14 bases. The CDR3 extends over 16 amino acids. Looked up from germline, CDR1 is SGHVS and CDR2 is FQNEAQ. The V and J ends lost 5 bases and 4 bases, in that order; junction bases with no gene match: 6. CDR3 DNA sequence: TGTGCCAGCAGCGACCCCGGGACTAGCGGGGGAGAGACCCAGTACTTC. Translated: CASSDPGTSGGETQYF.

This clone was counted between two and nine times. V is TRBV7-9 and J is TRBJ2-7; D is unclear. In germline, CDR1 is SEHNR, CDR2 FQNEAQ (reference sequence). V was shortened by 4 bases and J by 2 bases, with 12 bases between the two germline ends. The CDR3 totals 14 residues. The CDR3 loop is CASSSPAGPYEQYF. CDR3 DNA: TGTGCCAGCAGCTCTCCGGCTGGGCCCTACGAGCAGTACTTC.